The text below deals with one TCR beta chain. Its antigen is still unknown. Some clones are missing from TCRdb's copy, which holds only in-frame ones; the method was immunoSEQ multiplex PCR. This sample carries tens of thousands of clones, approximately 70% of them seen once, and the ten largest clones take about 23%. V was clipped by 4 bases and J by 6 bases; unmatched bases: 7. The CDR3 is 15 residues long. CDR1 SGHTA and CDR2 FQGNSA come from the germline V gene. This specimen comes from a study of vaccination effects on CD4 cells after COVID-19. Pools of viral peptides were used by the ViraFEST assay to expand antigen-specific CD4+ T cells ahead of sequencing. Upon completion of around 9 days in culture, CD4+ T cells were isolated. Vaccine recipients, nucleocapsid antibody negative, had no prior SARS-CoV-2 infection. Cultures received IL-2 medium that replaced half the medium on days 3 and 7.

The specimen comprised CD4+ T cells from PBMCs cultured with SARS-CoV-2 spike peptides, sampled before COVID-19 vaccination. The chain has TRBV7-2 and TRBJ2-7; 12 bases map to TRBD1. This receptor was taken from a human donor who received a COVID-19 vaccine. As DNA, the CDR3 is TGTGCCAGCAGCTCCATGGGGACAGGGGGCGGCGAGCAGTACTTC. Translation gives CASSSMGTGGGEQYF. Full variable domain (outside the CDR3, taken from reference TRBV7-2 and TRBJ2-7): GAGVSQSPSNKVTEKGKDVELRCDPISGHTALYWYRQSLGQGLEFLIYFQGNSAPDKSGLPSDRFSAERTGGSVSTLTIQRTQQEDSAVYLCASSSMGTGGGEQYFGPGTRLTVT.